This TCR beta chain originates from a study of cytomegalovirus exposure and HLA in healthy donors. Whole-study results and caveats: Sequencing had likely introduced a cluster of highly shared sequence variants as an artifact. Within a later analysis, the majority of CMV-associated TCR beta chains appeared HLA-restricted.

Notes on this clone: Its target is unknown.

The PCR made use of 60 Vbeta and 13 Jbeta primers. Data came from immunoSEQ multiplex PCR; TCRdb stores just in-frame clones and leaves some out. The sample gives about 180,000 clones, over 70% of which show up once; approximately 0.47% is in the top ten. The CDR3 is made up of 16 amino acids. Germline CDR1 SGHVS, CDR2 FNYEAQ. V lost 3 bases and J lost 2, with 17 bases in between. The gene calls are TRBV7-6 and TRBJ2-7, with D unresolved. This sequence was found in a woman aged 45-60 years in good health and CMV-seronegative. Sequencing was carried out using PBMCs. CDR3 sequence: CASSLTSSSEAYEQYF. CDR3 nucleotides: TGTGCCAGCAGCTTGACATCGTCATCTGAAGCCTACGAGCAGTACTTC. Full variable domain (rest looked up from reference TRBV7-6 and TRBJ2-7): GAGVSQSPRYKVTKRGQDVALRCDPISGHVSLYWYRQALGQGPEFLTYFNYEAQQDKSGLPNDRFSAERPEGSISTLTIQRTEQRDSAMYRCASSLTSSSEAYEQYFGPGTRLTVT.